A selection of T cell receptor beta chains follows, all from one sample in a study of early T cells in non-severe SARS-CoV-2 infection. TCRdb reprocessed the 5' RACE reads with MiXCR, giving one entry per CDR3 protein. The sample consists of fewer than 25,000 distinct CDR3 sequences, less than 7.5% of them appearing once. The specimen was whole blood, collected at baseline. All receptors derive from an adult who was a healthcare worker with PCR-confirmed SARS-CoV-2 infection or an uninfected control (not recorded which). Both conserved end residues are part of each CDR3. Each record gives: clone size, V gene, D gene, CDR3 length, J gene, CDR3 DNA, CDR3 protein. D genes are given only for firm matches. Expanded clones are given a class, and other clones once, few, many or no size at all.

NA	TRBV29-1	NA	15	TRBJ2-3	TGCACCACAGCAGGGGGGCCTCGGAACACAGATACGCAGTATTTT	CTTAGGPRNTDTQYF
medium-sized	TRBV19	TRBD1	17	TRBJ1-2	TGTGCCAGTAGTATAGATCGGAGTACAGGGGCCTCCTATGGCTACACCTTC	CASSIDRSTGASYGYTF
few	TRBV10-1	TRBD2	14	TRBJ2-3	TGCGCCAGCAGTCTAGGACTAGCGGGGGATACGCAGTATTTT	CASSLGLAGDTQYF
medium-sized	TRBV14	NA	12	TRBJ2-1	TGTGCCAGCAGAAAGGTCCAGGGAGAGCAGTTCTTC	CASRKVQGEQFF
medium-sized	TRBV7-9	NA	15	TRBJ2-5	TGTGCCAGCAGCCCCGGGGCGGCGACCCCGGAGACCCAGTACTTC	CASSPGAATPETQYF
medium-sized	TRBV7-2	NA	12	TRBJ1-5	TGTGCCAGCAGCATAAACCGTCAGCCCCAGCATTTT	CASSINRQPQHF
few	TRBV24-1	NA	12	TRBJ1-4	TGTGCCACGGGGGACGGAAATGAAAAACTGTTTTTT	CATGDGNEKLFF
NA	TRBV5-6	NA	13	TRBJ2-3	TGTGCCAGCAGCTCCTCGAATTCCGATACGCAGTATTTT	CASSSSNSDTQYF
many	TRBV18	NA	16	TRBJ1-1	TGTGCCAGCTCACCAGCGACCACAGGAATTAACACTGAAGCTTTCTTT	CASSPATTGINTEAFF
few	TRBV15	TRBD1	16	TRBJ2-7	TGTGCCACCAGCAGGGGACAGACAGCTCACTCCTACGAGCAGTACTTC	CATSRGQTAHSYEQYF
many	TRBV10-1	NA	13	TRBJ2-1	TGCGCCAGCAGCTTAACGGGGTGGAATGAGCAGTTCTTC	CASSLTGWNEQFF
few	TRBV7-9	TRBD2	15	TRBJ2-5	TGTGCCAGCAGCTTAGGAGTAGCGGGGCAAGAGACCCAGTACTTC	CASSLGVAGQETQYF
many	TRBV30	NA	13	TRBJ2-1	TGTGCCTGGAGTGGGAGGGGCGACAGTGAGCAGTTCTTC	CAWSGRGDSEQFF
NA	TRBV12-3/TRBV12-4	NA	16	TRBJ2-7	TGTGCCAGCAGTTCCCGGCCTAGACACTCAAGCTACGAGCAGTACTTC	CASSSRPRHSSYEQYF
medium-sized	TRBV7-6	TRBD1	13	TRBJ1-1	TGTGCCAGCAGCGTCACAGGGGGCCCTGAAGCTTTCTTT	CASSVTGGPEAFF
NA	TRBV19	NA	14	TRBJ2-7	TGTGCCAGTAGTATAGACTTAGGAGGGGGCGAGCAGTACTTC	CASSIDLGGGEQYF
few	TRBV5-4	NA	12	TRBJ1-2	TGTGCCAGCAGCTTGGGGAATAATGGCTACACCTTC	CASSLGNNGYTF
medium-sized	TRBV29-1	NA	14	TRBJ2-4	TGCAGCGTTGAAGGGGCAGGGCTTGGAAACATTCAGTACTTC	CSVEGAGLGNIQYF
few	TRBV20-1	NA	14	TRBJ1-1	TGCAGTGCTAAGACTCCCGAAAGGGACACTGAAGCTTTCTTT	CSAKTPERDTEAFF
NA	TRBV30	TRBD1	13	TRBJ2-7	TGTGCCTGGAGTGTAGCAGGGGGCTACGAGCAGTACTTC	CAWSVAGGYEQYF
medium-sized	TRBV20-1	NA	13	TRBJ1-1	TGCAGTGCTAGTTCCAGGGGAGGCACTGAAGCTTTCTTT	CSASSRGGTEAFF
NA	TRBV7-2	NA	12	TRBJ1-5	TGTGCCAGCAGCTTACTTGAGCAGCCCCAGCATTTT	CASSLLEQPQHF
few	TRBV2	NA	14	TRBJ1-2	TGTGCCAGCAGGCCCGAGGACAGAAACTATGGCTACACCTTC	CASRPEDRNYGYTF
many	TRBV7-3	TRBD1	15	TRBJ2-3	TGTGCCAGCAGCTTGGGACAGGGTGGCACAGATACGCAGTATTTT	CASSLGQGGTDTQYF
few	TRBV5-4	TRBD1	13	TRBJ1-1	TGTGCCAGCAGCGATCAGACAGGGCCTGAAGCTTTCTTT	CASSDQTGPEAFF
few	TRBV12-3/TRBV12-4	NA	15	TRBJ1-3	TGTGCCAGCAGTTCCCCCCACGTCTCTGGAAACACCATATATTTT	CASSSPHVSGNTIYF
few	TRBV11-2	NA	12	TRBJ2-3	TGTGCCAGCAGCCCATACACAGATACGCAGTATTTT	CASSPYTDTQYF
many	TRBV19	NA	15	TRBJ1-1	TGTGCCAGTACTCTCACGATGAGGGGTTACACTGAAGCTTTCTTT	CASTLTMRGYTEAFF
NA	TRBV20-1	TRBD2	17	TRBJ2-1	TGCAGTGCTAGTAGGCTAGCGGGGGCCCGAAGGCCCAATGAGCAGTTCTTC	CSASRLAGARRPNEQFF
NA	TRBV11-2	TRBD1	14	TRBJ1-1	TGTGCCAGCAGCGACCCGGGACAGGGAGCTGAAGCTTTCTTT	CASSDPGQGAEAFF
many	TRBV30	NA	14	TRBJ1-1	TGTGCCTGGAGTGTTGGGACCACTGAAGGGGGAGCTTTCTTT	CAWSVGTTEGGAFF
NA	TRBV29-1	TRBD1	14	TRBJ2-5	TGCAGCGTCTTACCGGACAGGGTCAGAGAGACCCAGTACTTC	CSVLPDRVRETQYF
NA	TRBV12-3/TRBV12-4	TRBD1	14	TRBJ1-1	TGTGCCAGCATCGTCGACAGGGCAACGGGTGAAGCTTTCTTT	CASIVDRATGEAFF
NA	TRBV7-3	TRBD1	16	TRBJ2-1	TGTGCCAGCAGCCCACCGGGACAGGGGGCGTACAATGAGCAGTTCTTC	CASSPPGQGAYNEQFF
NA	TRBV4-3	NA	15	TRBJ2-5	TGCGCCAGCAGCCAAGATCCTCGCGGTAGCGAGACCCAGTACTTC	CASSQDPRGSETQYF